This TCR beta chain was identified during a study of regulatory T cells in long-lasting Graves disease. Study summary: The definition of persistent Graves' disease was over 5 years of antithyroid drugs with positive TSH receptor antibodies. Study findings and constraints: Persistent disease preferred TRBV28, TRBJ1-2 and TRBJ2-5; new disease, TRBV20-1 and TRBJ2-1.

Time point of the sample: persistent/refractory GD, antithyroid drugs over 5 years with positive TRAb. PBMCs provided the RNA from which the TCR library was made. This clonotype occurred a few times. What it binds is unknown. Germline CDR1 is SGHTA and CDR2 is FQGNSA. V lost 4 bases, J lost 2 bases, and 13 bases lay in between. The CDR3 is made up of 15 amino acids. Construction of TCR beta libraries relied on iRepertoire HTBI primers and on Arm-PCR targeting CDR3 regions. In TCRdb, the multiplex PCR reads were re-called with MiXCR into one record per CDR3 protein. The table lists around 430,000 distinct CDR3 sequences, roughly 22% of them singletons, with 13% in the top ten.

The source of this sequence is a female donor with Graves disease. The genes are TRBV7-2 and TRBJ2-3; D unresolved. This material consisted of peripheral blood mononuclear cells (PBMCs), taken when the disease was refractory, from a patient treated with antithyroid drugs. The CDR3 region is CASSSQVVTTDTQYF. CDR3 in DNA: TGTGCCAGCAGCTCCCAGGTGGTGACCACAGATACGCAGTATTTT.